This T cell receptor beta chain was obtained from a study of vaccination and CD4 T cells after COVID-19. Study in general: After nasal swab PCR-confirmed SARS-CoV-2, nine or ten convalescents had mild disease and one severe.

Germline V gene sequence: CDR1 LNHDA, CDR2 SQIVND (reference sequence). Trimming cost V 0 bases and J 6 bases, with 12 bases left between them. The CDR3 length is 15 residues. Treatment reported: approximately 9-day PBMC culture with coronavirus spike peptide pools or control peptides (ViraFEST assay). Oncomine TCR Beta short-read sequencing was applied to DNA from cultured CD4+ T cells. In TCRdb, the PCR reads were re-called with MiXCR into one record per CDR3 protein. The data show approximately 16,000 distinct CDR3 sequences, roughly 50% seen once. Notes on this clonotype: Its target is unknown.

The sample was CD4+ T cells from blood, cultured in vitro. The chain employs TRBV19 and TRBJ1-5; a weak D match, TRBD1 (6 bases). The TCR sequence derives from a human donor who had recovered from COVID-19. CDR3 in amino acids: CASSIDEGVGQPQHF. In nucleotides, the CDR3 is TGTGCCAGTAGTATAGACGAGGGGGTGGGTCAGCCCCAGCATTTT.